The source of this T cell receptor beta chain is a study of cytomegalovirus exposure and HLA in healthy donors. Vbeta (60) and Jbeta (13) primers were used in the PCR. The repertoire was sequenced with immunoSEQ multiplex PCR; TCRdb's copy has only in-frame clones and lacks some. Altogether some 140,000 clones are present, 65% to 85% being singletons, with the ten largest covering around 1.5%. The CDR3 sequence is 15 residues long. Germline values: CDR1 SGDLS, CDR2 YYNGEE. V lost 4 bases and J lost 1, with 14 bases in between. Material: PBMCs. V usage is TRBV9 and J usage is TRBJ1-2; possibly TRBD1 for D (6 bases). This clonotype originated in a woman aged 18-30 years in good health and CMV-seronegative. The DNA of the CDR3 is TGTGCCAGCAGCATCCGGACAGATGTTAACTATGGCTACACCTTC. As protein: CASSIRTDVNYGYTF.